The rows below give T cell receptor beta chains drawn from one sample of a study of cytomegalovirus exposure and HLA in healthy donors. TCRdb's copy holds only in-frame clones and misses some; the assay was immunoSEQ multiplex PCR. In the table there are some 170,000 clones, around nine tenths of which are singletons. The source material was PBMCs. The receptors here all came from a man between 18 and 29 years old in good health and CMV-seropositive. Both conserved end residues are part of each CDR3. Fields, in order: clone size, V gene, D gene, J gene, CDR3 protein, CDR3 DNA. A D gene is named only where the DNA matches it firmly. Expanded clones get a size class; other rows say once, few or many, or leave the size out.

-	TRBV5-1	-	TRBJ2-1	CASSLAKGAGSDEQFF	TGCGCCAGCAGCTTGGCCAAAGGGGCGGGGTCCGATGAGCAGTTCTTC
once	TRBV19	TRBD1	TRBJ1-1	CASIPGGTENTEAFF	TGTGCCAGTATCCCGGGGGGGACAGAGAACACTGAAGCTTTCTTT
-	TRBV5-1	-	TRBJ1-4	CASSPSTSGEKLFF	TGCGCCAGCAGCCCAAGTACGTCGGGTGAAAAACTGTTTTTT
-	TRBV5-1	TRBD1	TRBJ1-2	CASSLGDRGSYGYTF	TGCGCCAGCAGCTTGGGGGACAGGGGTAGCTATGGCTACACCTTC
-	TRBV29-1	-	TRBJ2-3	CSALTGEATDTQYF	TGCAGCGCCCTAACGGGGGAAGCCACAGATACGCAGTATTTT
once	TRBV28	TRBD1	TRBJ1-2	CASSFGTAGYTF	TGTGCCAGCAGTTTTGGGACAGCTGGCTACACCTTC
few	TRBV11-1	TRBD1	TRBJ1-2	CASSPGPTGNYGYTF	TGTGCCAGCAGCCCGGGGCCGACAGGGAACTATGGCTACACCTTC
once	TRBV13	-	TRBJ1-1	CASSSPTGPGDTEAFF	TGTGCCAGCAGCTCTCCGACAGGCCCCGGGGACACTGAAGCTTTCTTT
-	TRBV18	-	TRBJ2-3	CASSPRRTTSTDTQYF	TGTGCCAGCTCACCAAGGCGGACAACTAGCACAGATACGCAGTATTTT
-	TRBV27	-	TRBJ1-3	CASSYGPGNTIYF	TGTGCCAGCAGTTATGGGCCTGGAAACACCATATATTTT
-	TRBV15	-	TRBJ2-1	CATSKGRMGHNEQFF	TGTGCCACCAGCAAGGGCCGGATGGGGCACAATGAGCAGTTCTTC
-	TRBV27	-	TRBJ1-1	CASSHGGGTEAFF	TGTGCCAGCAGTCATGGGGGGGGCACTGAAGCTTTCTTT
-	TRBV29-1	TRBD2	TRBJ2-1	CSVISGRGYNEQFF	TGCAGCGTTATCAGCGGGAGGGGTTACAATGAGCAGTTCTTC
-	TRBV6-6	-	TRBJ2-1	CASSYTEGANEQFF	TGTGCCAGCAGTTACACCGAAGGGGCCAATGAGCAGTTCTTC
-	TRBV4-1	TRBD1	TRBJ1-5	CASSLLGTDSGDQPQHF	TGCGCCAGCAGTCTATTAGGGACAGACTCCGGGGATCAGCCCCAGCATTTT
-	TRBV18	TRBD2	TRBJ2-5	CASSPAGLGGETQYF	TGTGCCAGCTCACCAGCGGGACTAGGTGGGGAGACCCAGTACTTC
-	TRBV18	-	TRBJ2-2	CASSPSAGELFF	TGTGCCAGCTCACCCAGCGCCGGGGAGCTGTTTTTT
once	TRBV2	TRBD1	TRBJ2-3	CASRIQGAGDTQYF	TGTGCCAGCAGAATACAGGGGGCAGGTGATACGCAGTATTTT
-	TRBV10-1	TRBD1	TRBJ2-7	CASTSRGPPQITYEQYF	TGCGCCAGCACCTCCAGGGGGCCTCCGCAAATTACCTACGAGCAGTACTTC
-	TRBV12-5	-	TRBJ2-3	CASGLIQGDTQYF	TGTGCTAGTGGTTTGATACAGGGAGATACGCAGTATTTT
once	TRBV5-1	-	TRBJ2-7	CASSLAGLGAFYEQYF	TGCGCCAGCAGCTTGGCCGGGCTGGGAGCCTTTTACGAGCAGTACTTC